This TCR beta chain was obtained from a study of T cell responses to AZD1222 COVID-19 vaccine. After removal of 5 bases from V and 2 bases from J, the junction contained 3 bases not matched to a gene. Per the germline V gene, CDR1 is LNHDA and CDR2 is SQIVND (reference sequence). The CDR3 sequence is 14 residues long. TCRdb's copy holds only in-frame clones and misses some; the assay was immunoSEQ multiplex PCR. The top ten clones hold approximately 7% of a sample with 100,000 to 150,000 clones, roughly 88% of them seen once. Sequences were derived from peripheral blood, sampled on day 0 of AZD1222 vaccination. This clonotype was obtained from an adult in good health. The J gene is TRBJ2-3, the V gene TRBV19; 8 bases are shared with TRBD1. The CDR3 is CASSRTGFTDTQYF. Here the CDR3 DNA reads TGTGCCAGTAGTCGGACAGGGTTCACAGATACGCAGTATTTT.